The 19 T cell receptor beta chains given below trace back to one sample, sequenced in a study of T cells in Graves' hyperthyroidism and ophthalmopathy. What was amplified from RNA transcripts were TCR beta CDR3 regions. TCR CDR3 underwent first-round RT-PCR with the HTBI primer set. One entry per CDR3 protein results from TCRdb running MiXCR on the multiplex PCR reads. The table shows about 360,000 distinct CDR3 sequences, with less than 15% occurring only once. The sequenced sample consisted of blood. The receptors here all came from a woman younger than 35 with Graves' hyperthyroidism.

This clonotype was detected ten times or more. The rearrangement links TRBV3-1 to TRBJ2-3; tentatively, D is TRBD1 (5 bases). The germline V gene encodes CDR1 LGHDT and CDR2 YNNKEL (reference sequence). Trimming left V 1 base short and J 9 bases short, with 11 bases between. The CDR3 extends over 13 amino acids. The CDR3 is CASSQVEDTTQYF. CDR3 nucleotide sequence: TGTGCCAGCAGCCAAGTCGAGGACACAACGCAGTATTTT.

The chain joins TRBV4-2 to TRBJ1-3; TRBD1 matches 9 bases. CDR1 LGHNA and CDR2 YNFKEQ come from the germline V gene. Germline trimming cut 5 bases from V and 0 bases from J; bases unmatched to any gene: 14. This CDR3 is 19 amino acids long. The CDR3 coding sequence is TGTGCCAGCAGCGTAGCTCCCGGGACGGGACAGGGCTCTGGAAACACCATATATTTT. Residues: CASSVAPGTGQGSGNTIYF.

Only a few counts were recorded for this clonotype. The V gene is TRBV19, the J gene TRBJ2-1, with a possible D match to TRBD1 (7 bases). The germline V and J ends were trimmed by 5 bases and 4 bases, with 12 bases remaining between them. Germline-derived CDR1 and CDR2 are LNHDA and SQIVND (reference sequence). The CDR3 length is 14 residues. The CDR3 sequence is CASSRRGRYNEQFF. The CDR3, as DNA: TGTGCCAGTAGTCGGAGGGGGCGGTACAATGAGCAGTTCTTC.

The sample holds a few counts of this clonotype. The chain has TRBV2 and TRBJ1-1; D may be TRBD1 (5 bases). Looked up from germline, CDR1 is SNHLY and CDR2 is FYNNEI. The CDR3 length is 12 residues. V was shortened by 11 bases and J by 7 bases, with 17 bases between the two germline ends. CDR3 sequence (DNA): TGTGCCGCGGGATATTTGGGGGGTGAAGCTTTCTTT. Protein sequence: CAAGYLGGEAFF. Combining the CDR3 with reference TRBV2 and TRBJ1-1 gives the whole variable domain EPEVTQTPSHQVTQMGQEVILRCVPISNHLYFYWYRQILGQKVEFLVSFYNNEISEKSEIFDDQFSVERPDGSNFTLKIRSTKLEDSAMYFCAAGYLGGEAFFGQGTRLTVV.

A word on this clonotype: This may be a read error: a much more frequent sequence differs by one nucleotide. The chain links TRBV6-2 or TRBV6-3 to TRBJ2-5, with D tentatively TRBD2 (6 bases). CDR1 is MNHEY and CDR2 is SVGEGT in the germline V gene. The length of the CDR3 is 14 residues. CDR3 sequence: CASSFATPGETEYF. CDR3 DNA: TGTGCCAGCAGTTTCGCGACCCCGGGAGAGACCGAGTACTTC.

This clonotype was seen repeatedly, ten times or more. J is TRBJ2-3 and V is TRBV6-1, with D maybe TRBD2 (5 bases). CDR3 length: 16 amino acids. Between the trimmed V and J ends, which lost 4 bases and 0 bases, there was a span of 14 bases. CDR1 and CDR2 (germline): MNHNS, SASEGT. Written as DNA, the CDR3 is TGTGCCAGCAGTGGATTACTAGGCCTTAGCACAGATACGCAGTATTTT. This encodes CASSGLLGLSTDTQYF.

At least ten counts were recorded for this clonotype. The rearrangement joins TRBV6-2 or TRBV6-3 to TRBJ1-1, with 8 bases fitting TRBD1. The CDR3 has 15 residues. Unmatched junction bases numbered 5, after V lost 4 bases and J lost 1 base. Germline V gene sequence: CDR1 MNHEY, CDR2 SVGEGT. CDR3 sequence: CASSSTQGGNTEAFF. DNA for the CDR3: TGTGCCAGCAGTTCTACACAGGGGGGGAACACTGAAGCTTTCTTT.

The chain carries TRBV19 and TRBJ2-7; 8 bases align to TRBD1. The CDR3 spans 14 residues. CDR1 is LNHDA, CDR2 SQIVND, per germline (reference sequence). V shed 5 bases and J 2 bases; nucleotides not matched to a gene: 5. The CDR3: CASSVTGQAYEQYF. CDR3 coding DNA: TGTGCCAGTAGTGTAACGGGACAGGCCTACGAGCAGTACTTC.

Comments on this clonotype: A much more abundant neighbour one base away suggests this may be a read error. The chain employs TRBV20-1 and TRBJ2-5; possibly TRBD1 for D (6 bases). This CDR3 spans 14 amino acids. CDR1 and CDR2 from the germline V gene are DFQATT and SNEGSKA (reference sequence). This CDR3 is CSTRDPRGQETQYF. The CDR3 nucleotides are TGCAGTACTAGAGATCCCAGGGGCCAAGAGACCCAGTACTTC.

This clonotype was picked up many times. This rearrangement joins TRBV7-2 to TRBJ1-5, with D uncertain. CDR1 and CDR2 (germline): SGHTA, FQGNSA. Trimming left V 3 bases short and J 5 bases short, with 8 bases between. CDR3 length equals 13 residues. Here the CDR3 DNA reads TGTGCCAGCAGCTTTACGGGCCATCAGCCCCAGCATTTT. Translating it yields CASSFTGHQPQHF.

At least ten counts were recorded for this clonotype. The CDR3, as DNA: TGCAGTGCTAGAACCAGGTCAGGGGCGGATCAGCCCCAGCATTTT. This encodes CSARTRSGADQPQHF. The chain uses TRBV20-1 and TRBJ1-5; perhaps TRBD1 as D (6 bases). The germline V gene encodes CDR1 DFQATT and CDR2 SNEGSKA (reference sequence). The CDR3 runs 15 residues. The V end lost 2 bases, the J end lost 5 bases, and 16 bases lay between the germline ends.

This clonotype has ten or more counts. CDR3 loop: CASSLLPHAGNNSPLHF. CDR3 sequence (DNA): TGTGCCAGCAGCCTTCTCCCTCACGCAGGGAATAATTCACCCCTCCACTTT. The chain employs TRBV7-2 and TRBJ1-6, with D possibly matching TRBD1 (5 bases). Germline V CDR1 and CDR2: SGHTA, FQGNSA. The CDR3 is made up of 17 amino acids. The ends were cut back, 5 bases at V and 5 bases at J, with 19 bases in the middle.

This clonotype was recorded a few times. A much larger clone differs by one base, so this may be a read error. The chain uses TRBV28 and TRBJ1-2; TRBD1 matches 8 bases. After removal of 4 bases from V and 6 bases from J, the junction contained 7 bases not matched to a gene. Per germline, CDR1 MDHEN and CDR2 SYDVKM. The length of the CDR3 is 14 residues. The chain's CDR3 is CASSSPQGGHGYTF. The CDR3 bases are TGTGCCAGCAGTTCCCCACAGGGGGGCCATGGCTACACCTTC.

This clonotype was seen ten or more times. This sequence joins TRBV20-1 and TRBJ2-1, with 11 nucleotides matching TRBD2. The CDR3 has 15 amino acids. V lost 1 base and J lost 10; bases outside the gene matches: 9. Germline assignment: CDR1 DFQATT and CDR2 SNEGSKA (reference sequence). In nucleotides, the CDR3 is TGCAGTGCTAGAGGCCTTAGCGGGAGGGCCTTAGAGCAGTTCTTC. This encodes CSARGLSGRALEQFF.

This clonotype was seen repeatedly, ten times or more. The chain uses TRBV18 and TRBJ1-3; D gene uncertain. The V end was cut by 4 bases, the J end by 7 bases, with 11 bases between. CDR1 is KGHSH, CDR2 LQKENI, per germline. This CDR3 contains 13 residues. The DNA for the CDR3 is TGTGCCAGCTCACTCGACATGGCGAACACCATATATTTT. Amino acid sequence: CASSLDMANTIYF.

This clonotype was counted ten times or more. The V and J genes are TRBV3-1 and TRBJ2-7, with 7 bases fitting TRBD1. V lost 2 bases to trimming and J lost 3 bases; unmatched junction nucleotides: 7. The V gene's germline CDR1 is LGHDT and CDR2 YNNKEL (reference sequence). The CDR3 runs to 15 residues. The CDR3 DNA sequence: TGTGCCAGCAGCCAATATACAGGGGTGTACTACGAGCAGTACTTC. This codes for CASSQYTGVYYEQYF.

In this sample, this clonotype turned up many times. The chain links TRBV2 to TRBJ2-3, with TRBD2 matching 8 bases. The junction had 7 bases not matched to a gene; V was cut back by 7 bases and J by 4 bases. Germline loops: CDR1 SNHLY, CDR2 FYNNEI. The CDR3 contains 14 residues. In DNA, the CDR3 is TGTGCCAGCAAGGTCGGGGGGGCTGCAGATACGCAGTATTTT. Protein sequence: CASKVGGAADTQYF.

The rearrangement links TRBV4-2 to TRBJ2-1, with TRBD2 identical over 9 bases. The CDR3 covers 16 residues. Germline CDR1 LGHNA, CDR2 YNFKEQ. V lost 1 base to trimming and J lost 4 bases; unmatched junction nucleotides: 5. The CDR3 coding sequence is TGTGCCAGCAGCCAAGCTAGCGGGACAAATTACAATGAGCAGTTCTTC. This translates into CASSQASGTNYNEQFF.

This clonotype was counted ten times or more. The chain joins TRBV28 to TRBJ2-3, with TRBD2 identical over 12 bases. This CDR3 region has 17 residues. The V segment lost 7 bases and the J segment 5 bases; nucleotides outside the gene matches: 13. Per germline, CDR1 MDHEN and CDR2 SYDVKM. In nucleotides, the CDR3 is TGTGCCAGCAACCCTAGCGGGAGGGCCCCGGTGGGAGATACGCAGTATTTT. The encoded protein is CASNPSGRAPVGDTQYF.